The T cell receptor beta chain under discussion was sequenced for a study of blood T cell repertoires in COVID-19. Looking at the study overall: COVID-19 samples collected from the United States, Italy and Spain covered acute and convalescent phases.

J gave up 3 bases and V 2 bases, and 6 bases lay outside the gene matches. In germline, CDR1 is SGHNT, CDR2 YYREEE (reference sequence). The CDR3 sequence is 15 residues long. As processed by the authors: Counts of nucleated cells, estimated from reference gene primer amplification, were obtained. Sequencing used immunoSEQ multiplex PCR; TCRdb keeps in-frame clones, though not all of them. The V and J calls and clone size come from that table; D and trimming were worked out from the DNA. The sample lists about 54,000 clones, about nine tenths occurring once. Sequences were obtained from peripheral blood. The clonotype comes from a middle-aged woman with active COVID-19. V is TRBV5-4 and J is TRBJ2-3, with TRBD2 matching over 7 bases. CDR3 loop: CASSLTSVGTDTQYF. Here the CDR3 DNA reads TGTGCCAGCAGCTTAACTAGCGTGGGTACAGATACGCAGTATTTT.